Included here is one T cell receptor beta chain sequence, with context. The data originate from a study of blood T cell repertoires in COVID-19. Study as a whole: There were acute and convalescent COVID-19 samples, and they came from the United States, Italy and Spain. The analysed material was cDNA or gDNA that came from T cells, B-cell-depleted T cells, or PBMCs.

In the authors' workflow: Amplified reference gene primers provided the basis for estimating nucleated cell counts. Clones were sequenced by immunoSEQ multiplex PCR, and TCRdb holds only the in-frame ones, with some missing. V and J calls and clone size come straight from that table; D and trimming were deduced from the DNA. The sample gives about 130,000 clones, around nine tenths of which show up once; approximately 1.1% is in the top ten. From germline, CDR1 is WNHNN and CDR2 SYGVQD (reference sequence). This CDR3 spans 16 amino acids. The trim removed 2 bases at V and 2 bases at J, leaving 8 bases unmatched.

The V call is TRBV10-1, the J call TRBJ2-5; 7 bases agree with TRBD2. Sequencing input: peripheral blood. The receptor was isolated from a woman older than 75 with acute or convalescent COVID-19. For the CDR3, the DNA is TGCGCCAGCAGTGAGGGGGTAGCGGGCCTACAAGAGACCCAGTACTTC. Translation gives CASSEGVAGLQETQYF.